This passage covers 4 T cell receptor beta chains from one sample sequenced in a study of T cell responses to AZD1222 COVID-19 vaccine. TCRdb's table, derived via immunoSEQ multiplex PCR, lists solely in-frame clones and lacks some. The table records roughly 100,000 clones, roughly nine tenths of them present only once. The sequenced sample was peripheral blood, obtained on day 0 of AZD1222 vaccination. The receptors stem from an adult in good health.

This clone was counted between two and nine times. This CDR3 is CASSQDSSRETQYF. Here the CDR3 DNA reads TGCGCCAGCAGCCAAGATTCTAGCCGAGAGACCCAGTACTTC. The rearrangement joins TRBV4-3 to TRBJ2-5; possibly TRBD2 for D (5 bases). This CDR3 comprises 14 residues. Trimming stripped 0 bases from V and 4 bases from J, with 9 bases between. CDR1 LGHNA and CDR2 YSLEER come from the germline V gene.

The rearrangement links TRBV5-1 to TRBJ2-3; D gene uncertain. V was clipped by 0 bases and J by 2 bases, with 10 bases between them. Germline values: CDR1 SGHRS, CDR2 YFSETQ. The length of the CDR3 is 15 residues. CDR3 coding DNA: TGCGCCAGCAGCTTGGACTCCCCAGACACAGATACGCAGTATTTT. Residues: CASSLDSPDTDTQYF.

This clone was recorded once. The V and J genes are TRBV19 and TRBJ1-1; 8 bases are shared with TRBD1. This CDR3 is built from 13 residues. J gave up 5 bases and V 8 bases, and 7 bases lay outside the gene matches. Germline CDR1 and CDR2: LNHDA and SQIVND (reference sequence). In nucleotides, the CDR3 is TGTGCCAGTGGGCGGACAGGGAGTACTGAAGCTTTCTTT. Protein sequence: CASGRTGSTEAFF.

The CDR3 sequence is CASSFLGGTYEQYF. The DNA of the CDR3 is TGCGCCAGCAGCTTCCTGGGGGGGACCTACGAGCAGTACTTC. The chain is built from TRBV5-1 and TRBJ2-7; 7 nucleotides match TRBD2. The V segment lost 2 bases and the J segment 2 bases; nucleotides outside the gene matches: 4. The CDR3 is 14 residues long. Germline values: CDR1 SGHRS, CDR2 YFSETQ. The full variable domain, with the rest looked up from reference TRBV5-1 and TRBJ2-7, is KAGVTQTPRYLIKTRGQQVTLSCSPISGHRSVSWYQQTPGQGLQFLFEYFSETQRNKGNFPGRFSGRQFSNSRSEMNVSTLELGDSALYLCASSFLGGTYEQYFGPGTRLTVT.